This T cell receptor (beta chain) was captured in a study of blood T cell repertoires in COVID-19. For the study at large: Sources were T cells, B-cell-depleted T cells, or PBMCs; the material itself was cDNA or gDNA.

Germline CDR1 and CDR2: SGHTA and FQGNSA. The CDR3 is made up of 14 amino acids. Details on this clone: One end of the junction varies from germline; a read error may be responsible.

Profiling relied on immunoSEQ multiplex PCR, and the TCRdb table lists in-frame clones only, not all of them. The sample comprises 220,000 or so clones, more than 70% of which are singletons, and roughly 1.9% rests with the top ten. In assigning cohorts, the study relied on participant-reported clinical history. Input material: PBMCs or T cells enriched from blood (not recorded which). The TCR sequence derives from a woman between 50 and 59 years old who had recovered from COVID-19. This chain joins TRBV7-2 and TRBJ1-1; D not resolved. Here the CDR3 DNA reads TGTGCCAGCAGCTTAGCGAATAGTCGTAGAAGCTTTAGTTTT. It codes for CASSLANSRRSFSF.